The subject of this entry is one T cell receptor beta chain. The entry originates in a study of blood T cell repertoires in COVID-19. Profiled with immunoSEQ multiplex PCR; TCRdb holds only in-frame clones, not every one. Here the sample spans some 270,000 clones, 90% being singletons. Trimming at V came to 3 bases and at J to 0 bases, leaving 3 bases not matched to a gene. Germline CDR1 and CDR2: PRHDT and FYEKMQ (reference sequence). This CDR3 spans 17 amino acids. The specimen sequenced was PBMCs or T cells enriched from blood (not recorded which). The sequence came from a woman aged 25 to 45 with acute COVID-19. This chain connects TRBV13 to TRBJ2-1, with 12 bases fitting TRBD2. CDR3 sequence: CASSFGLAGSSYNEQFF. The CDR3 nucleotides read TGTGCCAGCAGCTTCGGACTAGCGGGAAGCTCCTACAATGAGCAGTTCTTC.